This T cell receptor beta chain is from a study of blood T cell repertoires in COVID-19. Data came from immunoSEQ multiplex PCR; TCRdb stores just in-frame clones and leaves some out. Here the sample spans 310,000 or so clones, 70% to 90% being singletons. The CDR3 extends over 14 amino acids. V lost 1 base, J lost 2 bases, and 2 bases stayed unmatched. Germline values: CDR1 SGHAT, CDR2 FQNNGV. Material for sequencing was peripheral blood. The TCR comes from a man between 18 and 35 years old who had recovered from COVID-19. This chain connects TRBV11-2 to TRBJ2-7; TRBD1 aligns across 7 bases. The CDR3 DNA reads TGTGCCAGCAGCTTAGGGGACAGAGCCTACGAGCAGTACTTC. This codes for CASSLGDRAYEQYF.